The source of this TCR beta chain is a study of OX40 agonist ivuxolimab in advanced cancers. Turning to the study itself: With a range of roughly 20 to 80, age averaged approximately 54 years, and around 83% were male.

TCRdb's copy holds only in-frame clones and misses some; the assay was immunoSEQ multiplex PCR. The sample lists about 80,000 clones; about 90% were seen once. Looked up from germline, CDR1 is LNHNV and CDR2 is YYDKDF (reference sequence). Trimming removed 0 bases at V and 4 bases at J, with 9 bases between. The CDR3 contains 14 residues. V is TRBV15 and J is TRBJ1-2; D remains ambiguous. The receptor's source is an adult with an advanced solid tumor such as melanoma, head and neck, liver or kidney cancer. The sequencing used CD4+ or CD8+ T cells sorted from blood, collected in a trial of the OX40 agonist ivuxolimab. The CDR3 sequence: CATSRDLAGYGYTF. As DNA, the CDR3 is TGTGCCACCAGCAGAGATCTGGCGGGCTATGGCTACACCTTC.